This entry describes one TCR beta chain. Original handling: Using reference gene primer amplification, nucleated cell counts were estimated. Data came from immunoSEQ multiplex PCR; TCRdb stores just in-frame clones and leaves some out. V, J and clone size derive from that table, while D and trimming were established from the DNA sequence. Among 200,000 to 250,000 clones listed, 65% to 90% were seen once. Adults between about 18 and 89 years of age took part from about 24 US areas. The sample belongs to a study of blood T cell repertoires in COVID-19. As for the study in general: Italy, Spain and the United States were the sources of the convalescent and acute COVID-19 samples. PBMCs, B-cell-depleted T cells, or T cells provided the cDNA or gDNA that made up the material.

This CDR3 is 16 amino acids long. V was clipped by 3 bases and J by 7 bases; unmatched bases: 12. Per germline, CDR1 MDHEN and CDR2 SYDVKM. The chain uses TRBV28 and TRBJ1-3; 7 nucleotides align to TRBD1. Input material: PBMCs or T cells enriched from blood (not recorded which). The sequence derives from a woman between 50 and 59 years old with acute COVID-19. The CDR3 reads CASSFTSLTGRNTIYF. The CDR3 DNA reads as TGTGCCAGCAGTTTCACCTCTTTGACAGGGAGGAACACCATATATTTT.